The 30 T cell receptor beta chains below come from one sample, sequenced in a study of control samples from healthy donors and cancer patients (dated by TCRdb to 2020 to 2022). The library was prepared using the immunoSEQ multiplex PCR assay. Entries here come from immuneACCESS through TCRdb and include only in-frame sequences with V and J called. Some clones fail to appear in such tables; in the studies checked, an unresolved V gene covers under half of the shortfall, and the cause of the remainder is unknown. For this sample there are about 44,000 clones; around 87% appear just once. The ten largest account for roughly 10% of the sample. The material sequenced was PBMCs. These TCRs come from an older woman with lung cancer.

This sequence joins TRBV5-6 and TRBJ1-1; TRBD1 is a possible D gene (5 bases). From germline, CDR1 is SGHDT and CDR2 YYEEEE. V was cut by 5 bases and J by 1 base, with 9 bases left in between. The CDR3 is made up of 13 amino acids. DNA for the CDR3: TGTGCCAGCAGAGACGGGGGGAACACTGAAGCTTTCTTT. This gives the protein CASRDGGNTEAFF.

The V gene is TRBV28, the J gene TRBJ2-1; possibly TRBD2 for D (6 bases). The CDR3 spans 13 residues. With 8 bases removed from V and 5 bases from J, the gap between germline ends came to 13 bases. CDR1 and CDR2 from the germline V gene are MDHEN and SYDVKM. The CDR3, as DNA: TGTGCCAGCGTGCCTGGCGGGGACAATGAGCAGTTCTTC. Amino acid sequence: CASVPGGDNEQFF.

This chain uses TRBV6-2 or TRBV6-3 with TRBJ2-7, with no clear D. V lost 4 bases and J lost 6, with 16 bases in between. This CDR3 region has 14 residues. In germline, CDR1 is MNHEY, CDR2 SVGEGT. CDR3 sequence: CASSLLSGVSEQYF. CDR3 DNA: TGTGCCAGCAGTTTACTGAGTGGGGTTTCCGAGCAGTACTTC.

V is TRBV5-4 and J is TRBJ1-1; a possible D gene is TRBD1 (6 bases). This CDR3 is built from 14 residues. The V end lost 5 bases, the J end lost 4 bases, and 15 bases lay between the germline ends. Per the germline V gene, CDR1 is SGHNT and CDR2 is YYREEE (reference sequence). The CDR3 reads CASRGGGASTEAFF. Written as DNA, the CDR3 is TGTGCCAGCAGGGGTGGGGGGGCGAGCACTGAAGCTTTCTTT.

The chain employs TRBV11-3 and TRBJ1-6, with D hard to call. CDR1 and CDR2 (germline): SGHNT, YENEEA. The CDR3 spans 13 residues. V lost 5 bases to trimming and J lost 7 bases, with 9 bases between them. The CDR3 DNA sequence: TGTGCCAGCAGCCGTGCTAGGAATTCACCCCTCCACTTT. This encodes CASSRARNSPLHF.

The chain has TRBV19 and TRBJ1-2, with TRBD1 matching 8 bases. CDR1 is LNHDA, CDR2 SQIVND, per germline (reference sequence). The CDR3 is 13 residues long. The V segment lost 7 bases and the J segment 3 bases; nucleotides outside the gene matches: 4. DNA for the CDR3: TGTGCCAGTAAGACGGACAGGGACTATGGCTACACCTTC. Encoded protein: CASKTDRDYGYTF. Complete variable domain (other parts from reference TRBV19 and TRBJ1-2): DGGITQSPKYLFRKEGQNVTLSCEQNLNHDAMYWYRQDPGQGLRLIYYSQIVNDFQKGDIAEGYSVSREKKESFPLTVTSAQKNPTAFYLCASKTDRDYGYTFGSGTRLTVV.

This chain uses TRBV28 with TRBJ1-5, with D possibly matching TRBD1 (6 bases). V was clipped by 1 base and J by 3 bases, with 13 bases between them. Germline V gives CDR1 MDHEN, CDR2 SYDVKM. This CDR3 contains 16 residues. The CDR3 region has the DNA TGTGCCAGCAGTTTATTCGGCAGGGGAGTCAATCAGCCCCAGCATTTT. Its translation: CASSLFGRGVNQPQHF. Full variable domain (rest looked up from reference TRBV28 and TRBJ1-5): DVKVTQSSRYLVKRTGEKVFLECVQDMDHENMFWYRQDPGLGLRLIYFSYDVKMKEKGDIPEGYSVSREKKERFSLILESASTNQTSMYLCASSLFGRGVNQPQHFGDGTRLSIL.

This clone came up a few times. The chain links TRBV7-9 to TRBJ2-7; either TRBD1 or TRBD2 may supply D (5 bases each). Germline assignment: CDR1 SEHNR and CDR2 FQNEAQ (reference sequence). The V and J ends lost 5 bases and 5 bases respectively, with 22 bases between them. This CDR3 spans 16 amino acids. DNA for the CDR3: TGTGCCAGCAGCCCGAGTCGGGGCGGACGGACCCACGAGCAGTACTTC. Its translation: CASSPSRGGRTHEQYF. Drawing the rest from reference TRBV7-9 and TRBJ2-7, the complete variable domain is DTGVSQNPRHKITKRGQNVTFRCDPISEHNRLYWYRQTLGQGPEFLTYFQNEAQLEKSRLLSDRFSAERPKGSFSTLEIQRTEQGDSAMYLCASSPSRGGRTHEQYFGPGTRLTVT.

The chain links TRBV28 to TRBJ2-1; 10 positions match TRBD2. This CDR3 spans 16 amino acids. The J segment lost 0 bases and the V segment lost 6 bases, leaving 5 bases of the junction unmatched. Germline V gene data show CDR1 as MDHEN and CDR2 as SYDVKM. The CDR3 DNA sequence: TGTGCCAGCAGCTCCCTAGCGGGAGTCTCCTACAATGAGCAGTTCTTC. Translating it yields CASSSLAGVSYNEQFF.

This clone was observed a few times. CDR3 in amino acids: CASSFTGTRGDTQYF. The CDR3 DNA reads as TGTGCCAGCAGTTTCACAGGGACTAGGGGAGATACGCAGTATTTT. The chain is built from TRBV9 and TRBJ2-3; 8 nucleotides line up with TRBD2. The germline V gene has CDR1 SGDLS and CDR2 YYNGEE. Germline trimming cut 5 bases from V and 5 bases from J; bases unmatched to any gene: 10. This CDR3 has 15 residues.

The chain joins TRBV7-2 to TRBJ1-5; a possible D gene is TRBD1 (5 bases). Deletions cut 5 bases from V and 2 bases from J, with 13 bases between. The CDR3 contains 15 residues. Germline values: CDR1 SGHTA, CDR2 FQGNSA. The chain's CDR3 is CASSPNGQRNQPQHF. The DNA for the CDR3 is TGTGCCAGCAGCCCCAACGGACAACGCAATCAGCCCCAGCATTTT.

The chain links TRBV11-3 to TRBJ2-7, with D perhaps TRBD1 (7 bases). V lost 5 bases and J 2 bases, leaving 19 bases between the germline ends. The CDR3 loop spans 16 amino acids. In germline, CDR1 is SGHNT, CDR2 YENEEA. CDR3 sequence (DNA): TGTGCCAGCAGCACCTGGACAGGAGGGGATACCTACGAGCAGTACTTC. Protein: CASSTWTGGDTYEQYF.

The chain employs TRBV5-1 and TRBJ2-1; 12 bases match TRBD2. Germline values: CDR1 SGHRS, CDR2 YFSETQ. This CDR3 comprises 15 residues. V lost 4 bases and J lost 7; bases outside the gene matches: 6. CDR3 sequence (DNA): TGCGCCAGCAGCCAGACTAGCGGGAGCATGAATGAGCAGTTCTTC. The encoded protein is CASSQTSGSMNEQFF.

The V and J genes are TRBV16 and TRBJ2-1, with 8 bases identical to TRBD2. V trimming: 0 bases; J trimming: 7 bases; junction bases outside the gene matches: 14. This CDR3 has 18 residues. Looked up from germline, CDR1 is KGHSY and CDR2 is FQNENV. Written as DNA, the CDR3 is TGTGCCAGCAGCCAATCGGTCCGGGCGGGAGGCATTGGTAATGAGCAGTTCTTC. It encodes CASSQSVRAGGIGNEQFF.

The gene calls are TRBV7-9 and TRBJ2-2, with D perhaps being TRBD1 or TRBD2 (5 bases each). Trimming removed 4 bases from V and 4 bases from J, with 19 bases in between. The CDR3 spans 17 residues. The V gene's germline CDR1 is SEHNR and CDR2 FQNEAQ (reference sequence). CDR3 amino acids: CASSSRAGSESTGELFF. The CDR3 region has the DNA TGTGCCAGCAGCTCCAGAGCAGGGAGCGAAAGCACCGGGGAGCTGTTTTTT. Complete variable domain (other parts from reference TRBV7-9 and TRBJ2-2): DTGVSQNPRHKITKRGQNVTFRCDPISEHNRLYWYRQTLGQGPEFLTYFQNEAQLEKSRLLSDRFSAERPKGSFSTLEIQRTEQGDSAMYLCASSSRAGSESTGELFFGEGSRLTVL.

This chain uses TRBV2 with TRBJ2-3, with 7 nucleotides matching TRBD2. Germline V gene data show CDR1 as SNHLY and CDR2 as FYNNEI. V lost 11 bases, J lost 6 bases, and 14 bases stayed unmatched. There are 14 residues in the CDR3. CDR3: CASKGRGGADTQYF. The CDR3 DNA sequence: TGTGCCTCTAAGGGTAGGGGAGGGGCGGATACGCAGTATTTT.

This chain uses TRBV19 with TRBJ1-4; D unresolved. Germline CDR1 reads LNHDA; CDR2 reads SQIVND (reference sequence). V was cut by 3 bases and J by 3 bases, with 11 bases left in between. This CDR3 region has 15 residues. The CDR3 spells CASSIPGGPNEKLFF. CDR3 DNA sequence: TGTGCCAGTAGTATCCCGGGAGGACCTAATGAAAAACTGTTTTTT.

This sequence joins TRBV11-2 and TRBJ2-1; 13 nucleotides agree with TRBD2. J gave up 0 bases and V 1 base, and 6 bases lay outside the gene matches. Germline CDR1 and CDR2: SGHAT and FQNNGV. The CDR3 runs to 19 residues. The CDR3 DNA reads TGTGCCAGCAGCTTAGGTGGGACTAGCGGGACGGCCTCCTACAATGAGCAGTTCTTC. Translation: CASSLGGTSGTASYNEQFF.

V gene TRBV11-2 combines with J gene TRBJ1-2; TRBD1 aligns across 10 bases. CDR3 size: 18 residues. With 5 bases clipped from V and 4 bases from J, the junction kept 16 bases outside the gene matches. Per germline, CDR1 SGHAT and CDR2 FQNNGV. The CDR3 DNA follows: TGTGCCAGCAGCCCTAGAGGCGGGACAGGGGTTCATACCTATGGCTACACCTTC. Its translation is CASSPRGGTGVHTYGYTF.

The chain carries TRBV3-1 (or the pseudogene TRBV3-2) and TRBJ2-5; a weak D match, TRBD1 (5 bases). The CDR3 is 15 residues long. The V end was cut by 1 base, the J end by 7 bases, with 16 bases between. Germline values: CDR1 LGHDT, CDR2 YNNKEL (reference sequence). CDR3 DNA: TGTGCCAGCAGCCAAGTGGGTGGGGCTGGTGCGACCCAGTACTTC. This translates into CASSQVGGAGATQYF.

The CDR3 nucleotides are TGTGCCTGGAATCTAGGCCCCGAAGCTTTCTTT. This sequence encodes CAWNLGPEAFF. The chain uses TRBV30 and TRBJ1-1, with D uncertain. Germline assignment: CDR1 GTSNPN and CDR2 SVGIG (reference sequence). Trimming stripped 4 bases from V and 8 bases from J, with 11 bases between. This CDR3 has 11 amino acids.

This clone has more than one count but fewer than ten. The rearrangement uses TRBV7-2 and TRBJ2-3, with D unresolved. Germline V lookup: CDR1 SGHTA, CDR2 FQGNSA. This CDR3 comprises 13 residues. Trimming took 1 base from V and 3 from J, leaving 5 bases between them. The CDR3, as DNA: TGTGCCAGCAGCTTAGTTAGGACAGATACGCAGTATTTT. Encoded protein: CASSLVRTDTQYF.

The rearrangement links TRBV7-7 to TRBJ2-2; D is undetermined. The CDR3 loop spans 14 amino acids. V was pared by 6 bases and J by 3 bases, with 11 bases between. CDR1 is SSHAT, CDR2 FNYEAQ, per germline (reference sequence). CDR3 DNA sequence: TGTGCCAGCAGACCAAGCTTAGACACCGGGGAGCTGTTTTTT. Encoded protein: CASRPSLDTGELFF. Supplemented by reference TRBV7-7 and TRBJ2-2, the full variable domain reads GAGVSQSPRYKVTKRGQDVTLRCDPISSHATLYWYQQALGQGPEFLTYFNYEAQPDKSGLPSDRFSAERPEGSISTLTIQRTEQRDSAMYRCASRPSLDTGELFFGEGSRLTVL.

The rearrangement links TRBV12-5 to TRBJ2-7; no reliable D call. Trimming took off 3 bases at V and 5 bases at J, with 5 bases between the two ends. The CDR3 runs to 11 residues. From germline, CDR1 is LGHNT and CDR2 FRNRAP. CDR3 protein: CASGFFHEQYF. The CDR3, as DNA: TGTGCTAGTGGTTTTTTCCACGAGCAGTACTTC.

The chain joins TRBV5-5 to TRBJ2-7; D may be TRBD1 or TRBD2 (5 bases each). The V gene lost 6 bases and the J gene lost 2 bases, with 12 bases spanning the gap. CDR3 length equals 13 residues. Germline CDR1 and CDR2: SGHKS and YYEKEE (reference sequence). In DNA, the CDR3 is TGTGCCAGCATCGGGACGGATACCTACGAGCAGTACTTC. It yields the protein CASIGTDTYEQYF.

The rearrangement links TRBV7-2 to TRBJ2-3, with 9 positions matching TRBD2. V trimming: 5 bases; J trimming: 13 bases; junction bases outside the gene matches: 13. Looked up from germline, CDR1 is SGHTA and CDR2 is FQGNSA. CDR3 size: 14 residues. DNA of the CDR3: TGTGCCAGCAGCCTTGGACTAGCGCCATCACAGGAGTATTTT. Its translation is CASSLGLAPSQEYF.

V is TRBV5-1 and J is TRBJ2-7; unclear D gene. With 4 bases removed from V and 4 bases from J, the gap between germline ends came to 21 bases. In germline, CDR1 is SGHRS, CDR2 YFSETQ. The length of the CDR3 is 16 residues. This CDR3 reads CASSLEFSRTSYEQYF. The CDR3 coding sequence is TGCGCCAGCAGCCTAGAATTTTCTCGCACCTCATACGAGCAGTACTTC.

The V and J genes are TRBV19 and TRBJ2-7; a possible D gene is TRBD2 (7 bases). The CDR3 is 13 residues long. V was trimmed by 8 bases and J by 3 bases, leaving 14 bases between them. Germline-derived CDR1 and CDR2 are LNHDA and SQIVND (reference sequence). CDR3 residues: CASRGAGGYEQYF. The DNA of the CDR3 is TGTGCCAGTCGGGGGGCCGGCGGCTACGAGCAGTACTTC.

The chain employs TRBV2 and TRBJ2-2; 9 positions match TRBD2. The CDR3 spans 20 residues. Unmatched junction bases numbered 22, after V lost 6 bases and J lost 5 bases. In germline, CDR1 is SNHLY, CDR2 FYNNEI. This CDR3 is CASRTEMRDSGSPGTGELFF. CDR3 nucleotides: TGTGCCAGCAGGACCGAGATGCGAGATAGCGGGAGCCCCGGGACCGGGGAGCTGTTTTTT.

The chain employs TRBV7-2 and TRBJ1-5; a possible D gene is TRBD1 (6 bases). Between the trimmed V and J ends, which lost 5 bases and 3 bases, there was a span of 20 bases. Germline V CDR1 and CDR2: SGHTA, FQGNSA. This CDR3 is 17 amino acids long. CDR3 coding DNA: TGTGCCAGCAGCCGTAGTGATTTCTGGGACACCAATCAGCCCCAGCATTTT. Its protein is CASSRSDFWDTNQPQHF. The full variable domain, with the rest looked up from reference TRBV7-2 and TRBJ1-5, is GAGVSQSPSNKVTEKGKDVELRCDPISGHTALYWYRQSLGQGLEFLIYFQGNSAPDKSGLPSDRFSAERTGGSVSTLTIQRTQQEDSAVYLCASSRSDFWDTNQPQHFGDGTRLSIL.